This T cell receptor (beta chain) was identified in a study of T cells in Graves' hyperthyroidism and ophthalmopathy. Study conclusions and caveats: In blood, most of the thyroid clonotypes expanded above 0.001 were also present. Researchers report that a 13 V-J model separated ophthalmopathy from stable hyperthyroidism. With a median lead of roughly 6.8 months before onset, the model predicted ophthalmopathy.

This clonotype was seen repeatedly, ten times or more. Its antigen is not known. This CDR3 has 15 residues. Trimming took 3 bases from V and 2 from J, leaving 14 bases between them. The germline CDR1 and CDR2 sequences are MGHRA and YSYEKL. Using RNA transcripts as the source, TCR beta CDR3 regions were amplified. RT-PCR in the first round (using the HTBI primer set) targeted the TCR CDR3. TCRdb reanalysed the multiplex PCR reads using MiXCR and keeps one entry per CDR3 protein. The data contain roughly 500,000 distinct CDR3 sequences, 40% to 55% of them seen just once; the ten biggest clones take up 19%.

This clonotype was sampled from an adult woman with Graves' disease, either hyperthyroidism or ophthalmopathy (not recorded which). Sequencing was carried out using peripheral blood or thyroid tissue (not recorded which). The J gene is TRBJ2-7, the V gene TRBV4-1; either TRBD1 or TRBD2 may fit D (5 bases each). DNA of the CDR3: TGCGCCAGCAGCCACTTCCCGGGACGAGCCTACGAGCAGTACTTC. The encoded protein is CASSHFPGRAYEQYF.